Listed here are 18 T cell receptor beta chains from one sample, sequenced in a study of human T cells and chemical hapten exposure. TCRdb re-analysed the RACE reads in MiXCR, keeping a single row per CDR3 protein. The table has tens of thousands of distinct CDR3 sequences, roughly 9.1% seen once. Sample time point: pre-sensitization, week 0. Treatment noted: therapeutic diphenylcyclopropenone sensitization with weekly scalp DPC. This specimen consisted of whole blood, obtained in connection with sensitization to the hapten diphenylcyclopropenone (DPC). The receptor source for this set is a woman between 40 and 55 years old with alopecia areata. Some clones in this sample may be carry-over from other donors' samples.

At least ten counts were recorded for this clonotype. This chain connects TRBV7-9 to TRBJ2-2; D perhaps matches TRBD2 (6 bases). The germline V gene encodes CDR1 SEHNR and CDR2 FQNEAQ (reference sequence). This CDR3 spans 16 amino acids. The V and J ends lost 8 bases and 0 bases respectively, with 16 bases between them. The CDR3 DNA follows: TGTGCCAGCCGCGGCGAGCGGGCCTCGAACACCGGGGAGCTGTTTTTT. It encodes CASRGERASNTGELFF.

The chain recombines TRBV27 with TRBJ2-1; D not resolved. V was shortened by 7 bases and J by 5 bases, with 6 bases between the two germline ends. CDR3 length: 11 amino acids. Germline CDR1 is MNHEY and CDR2 is SMNVEV (reference sequence). For the CDR3, the DNA is TGTGCCAGCATTGGGAACAATGAGCAGTTCTTC. Translated, it gives CASIGNNEQFF.

The V call is TRBV2, the J call TRBJ1-4; D may be TRBD1 (6 bases). In germline, CDR1 is SNHLY, CDR2 FYNNEI. The CDR3 extends over 14 amino acids. V was cut by 10 bases and J by 6 bases, with 18 bases left in between. This CDR3 is CATRRGGGDEKLFF. Here the CDR3 DNA reads TGTGCCACCCGCCGGGGGGGCGGCGATGAAAAACTGTTTTTT.

This clonotype was detected only a few times. The genes are TRBV2 and TRBJ2-7; no clear D gene. The CDR3 sequence is 12 residues long. From germline, CDR1 is SNHLY and CDR2 FYNNEI. V dropped 4 bases and J dropped 6 bases, with 10 bases sitting between them. As DNA, the CDR3 is TGTGCCAGCAGTGTGGGCAGGCGCGAGCAGTACTTC. Translated, it gives CASSVGRREQYF.

This clonotype was counted only a few times. The genes are TRBV15 and TRBJ2-1, with TRBD2 matching 10 bases. Germline V lookup: CDR1 LNHNV, CDR2 YYDKDF (reference sequence). The CDR3 covers 15 residues. V was pared by 0 bases and J by 11 bases, with 7 bases of the junction left unmatched. CDR3: CATSRELAGAHQQFF. CDR3 in DNA: TGTGCCACCAGCAGAGAGCTAGCGGGGGCCCATCAGCAGTTCTTC.

This chain joins TRBV10-1 and TRBJ2-7; TRBD1 might be the D (6 bases). The CDR3 loop spans 14 amino acids. The V gene lost 4 bases and the J gene lost 0 bases, with 10 bases spanning the gap. CDR1 and CDR2 from the germline V gene are WNHNN and SYGVQD (reference sequence). The DNA for the CDR3 is TGCGCCAGCAGTGGGGACACCAGCTCCTACGAGCAGTACTTC. It specifies CASSGDTSSYEQYF.

This clonotype has more than one count but fewer than ten. This chain connects TRBV7-9 to TRBJ2-1, with TRBD1 matching 9 bases. The germline gives CDR1 SEHNR, CDR2 FQNEAQ (reference sequence). Germline trimming cut 5 bases from V and 12 bases from J; bases unmatched to any gene: 8. This CDR3 has 13 residues. CDR3 region: CASSLGQGFWQFF. CDR3 sequence (DNA): TGTGCCAGCAGCCTGGGACAGGGATTCTGGCAGTTCTTC. Full variable domain (missing parts from reference TRBV7-9 and TRBJ2-1): DTGVSQNPRHKITKRGQNVTFRCDPISEHNRLYWYRQTLGQGPEFLTYFQNEAQLEKSRLLSDRFSAERPKGSFSTLEIQRTEQGDSAMYLCASSLGQGFWQFFGPGTRLTVL.

This chain links TRBV7-9 with TRBJ1-1; 9 bases agree with TRBD1. Germline lookup yields CDR1 SEHNR and CDR2 FQNEAQ (reference sequence). The V gene end was trimmed by 2 bases and the J gene end by 5 bases; junction bases not matched to a gene: 6. The CDR3 runs to 15 residues. In nucleotides, the CDR3 is TGTGCCAGCAGCTTACACAGGGGGCTTGGGACTGAAGCTTTCTTT. Its protein is CASSLHRGLGTEAFF. The full variable domain, in which reference TRBV7-9 and TRBJ1-1 provide the parts outside the CDR3, is DTGVSQNPRHKITKRGQNVTFRCDPISEHNRLYWYRQTLGQGPEFLTYFQNEAQLEKSRLLSDRFSAERPKGSFSTLEIQRTEQGDSAMYLCASSLHRGLGTEAFFGQGTRLTVV.

This clonotype turned up a few times. The chain links TRBV7-8 to TRBJ2-7, with D possibly being TRBD1 (6 bases). This CDR3 has 13 amino acids. Germline CDR1 is SGHVS and CDR2 is FQNEAQ. V was shortened by 1 base and J by 3 bases, with 7 bases between the two germline ends. CDR3 sequence: CASSLDRVYEQYF. CDR3 nucleotide sequence: TGTGCCAGCAGCTTAGACAGGGTCTACGAGCAGTACTTC.

This clonotype was found many times. The chain couples TRBV30 to TRBJ2-7; tentatively, D is TRBD1 or TRBD2 (5 bases each). The V end was cut by 4 bases, the J end by 7 bases, with 17 bases between. This CDR3 comprises 13 residues. CDR1 is GTSNPN, CDR2 SVGIG, per germline (reference sequence). The CDR3 loop is CAWTPGPQGEQYF. CDR3 nucleotides: TGTGCCTGGACTCCGGGACCCCAAGGGGAGCAGTACTTC. Full variable domain (missing parts from reference TRBV30 and TRBJ2-7): SQTIHQWPATLVQPVGSPLSLECTVEGTSNPNLYWYRQAAGRGLQLLFYSVGIGQISSEVPQNLSASRPQDRQFILSSKKLLLSDSGFYLCAWTPGPQGEQYFGPGTRLTVT.

Many counts were recorded for this clonotype. The chain joins TRBV10-3 to TRBJ2-2; 10 nucleotides align to TRBD1. Germline CDR1 is ENHRY and CDR2 is SYGVKD. The CDR3 consists of 19 residues. The ends lost 0 bases at V and 2 bases at J; junction bases unmatched: 9. CDR3 DNA: TGTGCCATCAGTGAGTCGGCCCCGACAGGGGGCGATAACACCGGGGAGCTGTTTTTT. It specifies CAISESAPTGGDNTGELFF.

V gene TRBV20-1 combines with J gene TRBJ2-1; D may be TRBD2 (7 bases). The CDR3 is made up of 11 amino acids. Trimming stripped 7 bases from V and 5 bases from J, with 9 bases between. The V gene's germline CDR1 is DFQATT and CDR2 SNEGSKA (reference sequence). CDR3 protein: CSVGGHNEQFF. The CDR3 nucleotides are TGCAGTGTGGGGGGGCACAATGAGCAGTTCTTC.

At least ten counts were recorded for this clonotype. The chain carries TRBV28 and TRBJ2-3, with TRBD1 identical over 8 bases. The germline CDR1 and CDR2 sequences are MDHEN and SYDVKM. This CDR3 has 16 residues. After removal of 4 bases from V and 5 bases from J, the junction contained 11 bases not matched to a gene. The chain's CDR3 is CASSSPSGTGGDTQYF. The CDR3 bases are TGTGCCAGCAGTTCACCTTCCGGGACAGGAGGAGATACGCAGTATTTT. The full variable domain, its missing parts supplied by reference TRBV28 and TRBJ2-3, is DVKVTQSSRYLVKRTGEKVFLECVQDMDHENMFWYRQDPGLGLRLIYFSYDVKMKEKGDIPEGYSVSREKKERFSLILESASTNQTSMYLCASSSPSGTGGDTQYFGPGTRLTVL.

Here the CDR3 DNA reads TGCAGTGCCCCTGATATGCGGACAGGGGTTGGCTACACCTTC. Amino acids: CSAPDMRTGVGYTF. The chain has TRBV20-1 and TRBJ1-2; 9 bases line up with TRBD1. This CDR3 comprises 14 residues. Germline CDR1 is DFQATT and CDR2 is SNEGSKA (reference sequence). The J segment lost 7 bases and the V segment lost 6 bases, leaving 12 bases of the junction unmatched.

The chain has TRBV20-1 and TRBJ2-3; 9 bases line up with TRBD2. V lost 4 bases and J lost 1; bases outside the gene matches: 0. The germline gives CDR1 DFQATT, CDR2 SNEGSKA (reference sequence). The CDR3 extends over 13 amino acids. The chain's CDR3 is CSATSGGTDTQYF. The CDR3 DNA is TGCAGTGCTACTAGCGGGGGCACAGATACGCAGTATTTT.

This clonotype was found many times. In DNA, the CDR3 is TGTGCCAGCTCACCCGGGACGTTACAGCCCCAGCATTTT. This translates into CASSPGTLQPQHF. V is TRBV18 and J is TRBJ1-5; D may be TRBD1 (5 bases). The CDR3 consists of 13 residues. Between the trimmed V and J ends, which lost 3 bases and 7 bases, there was a span of 10 bases. The V gene's germline CDR1 is KGHSH and CDR2 LQKENI.

This rearrangement joins TRBV7-2 to TRBJ2-7; a weak D match, TRBD1 (5 bases). V gave up 5 bases and J gave up 3 bases, with 14 bases separating them. This CDR3 region has 14 residues. Germline values: CDR1 SGHTA, CDR2 FQGNSA. The CDR3 here is CASSDPTVSYEQYF. DNA of the CDR3: TGTGCCAGCAGCGACCCGACAGTGAGCTACGAGCAGTACTTC.

This clonotype appeared a few times. V is TRBV12-3 or TRBV12-4 and J is TRBJ2-2; a weak D match, TRBD2 (5 bases). The CDR3 contains 15 residues. The germline V and J ends were trimmed by 5 bases and 7 bases, with 17 bases remaining between them. The CDR3 DNA reads as TGTGCCAGCAGTGGACTGGTAGGCCCCGACGGGGAGCTGTTTTTT. Amino acid sequence: CASSGLVGPDGELFF.